Listed below are T cell receptor beta chains from one sample, sequenced in a study of CD4+ T cells in melanoma. The method was immunoSEQ multiplex PCR; TCRdb's version includes in-frame clones alone and lacks a portion of them. This table holds roughly 10,000 clones, roughly 60% found once. Sequencing was performed on cells from a culture (not recorded whether cultured in vitro). Receptors were obtained from a human donor with melanoma. Each CDR3 is given with its conserved first and last residue. The D gene is left open where the match is weak. Rows give clone size only sometimes, using once, few, many, or a class for an expanded clone.

j_call v_call d_call clone_size cdr3_nt cdr3_aa
TRBJ1-6 TRBV12-5 TRBD1 few TGTGCTAGTGGTTTGGGACAGGGATCGGATTCGCCCCTCCACTTT CASGLGQGSDSPLHF
TRBJ1-5 TRBV2 TRBD1 . TGTGCCAGCAGTGGACAGGGAGGTAGGCCCCAGCATTTT CASSGQGGRPQHF
TRBJ2-2 TRBV4-1 TRBD1 . TGCGCCAGCAGCCAAGATCGGGCCTTCACAGGGGGCCATGCGAACACCGGGGAGCTGTTTTTT CASSQDRAFTGGHANTGELFF
TRBJ2-5 TRBV6-6 . . TGTGCCAGCAGTTACAGTGGGACCCAGTACTTC CASSYSGTQYF
TRBJ2-3 TRBV5-1 . few TGCGCCAGCAGCTTCCAGGGCGCAGATACGCAGTATTTT CASSFQGADTQYF
TRBJ2-7 TRBV6-1 . . TGTGCCAGGGGTGAGGGGGGGATCTACGAGCAGTACTTC CARGEGGIYEQYF
TRBJ2-1 TRBV18 . . TGTGCCAGCCGCCGTCCGGTAGAAAGCTCCTACAATGAGCAGTTCTTC CASRRPVESSYNEQFF
TRBJ1-3 TRBV5-1 . . TGCGCCAGCAGCTTGTACCTCTCTGGAAACACCATATATTTT CASSLYLSGNTIYF
TRBJ1-2 TRBV2 TRBD1 . TGTGCCAGCAGAGGAGACAGGGTAGTCTATGGCTACACCTTC CASRGDRVVYGYTF
TRBJ1-1 TRBV11-1 . . TGTGCCAGCAGCTCCGTCCTAGACACTGAAGCTTTCTTT CASSSVLDTEAFF
TRBJ2-1 TRBV10-2 . few TGCGCCAGCAGTGAAGAGACTAGCAATGAGCAGTTCTTC CASSEETSNEQFF
TRBJ1-2 TRBV27 . few TGTGCCAGCAGAGAACCGGGACGAGGCTACACCTTC CASREPGRGYTF
TRBJ1-1 TRBV2 . . TGTGCCAGCAGGGCGGACAGAACAGTGAACACTGAAGCTTTCTTT CASRADRTVNTEAFF
TRBJ2-7 TRBV6-6 . . TGTGCCAGCAGCATCCCGACGAGGGGGGGTAAACCGGAGCAGTACTTC CASSIPTRGGKPEQYF
TRBJ2-3 TRBV6-1 . . TGTGCCAGCAGTATTAGTGCGGGGAGGTGGGATACGCAGTATTTT CASSISAGRWDTQYF
TRBJ2-1 TRBV29-1 . . TGCAGCGTTGTCGGCAGGCGCAATGAGCAGTTCTTC CSVVGRRNEQFF
TRBJ1-4 TRBV30 TRBD1 . TGTGCCTGGTCAAGGGACAGGGAGGAAAAACTGTTTTTT CAWSRDREEKLFF
TRBJ1-2 TRBV4-2 . . TGTGCCAGCAGCTTTTTGGCTAACTATGGCTACACCTTC CASSFLANYGYTF
TRBJ2-1 TRBV11-3 TRBD2 few TGTGCCAGCAGCCCTAGACTAGCGGGGAGGGATGAGCAGTTCTTC CASSPRLAGRDEQFF
TRBJ1-1 TRBV5-4 . . TGTGCCAGCAGCTTGTACGAGCGGTTGAACACTGAAGCTTTCTTT CASSLYERLNTEAFF
TRBJ1-5 TRBV19 . few TGTGCCAGTAGTATACAGGTTGGGCCTCAGCCCCAGCATTTT CASSIQVGPQPQHF
TRBJ2-3 TRBV27 . . TGTGCCAGCAGTGCCGGCCACGGCCGGGCTAGCACAGATACGCAGTATTTT CASSAGHGRASTDTQYF
TRBJ2-7 TRBV6-5 TRBD1 . TGTGCCAGCAGTTACTCTGGGACAGCCTCCTACGAGCAGTACTTC CASSYSGTASYEQYF
TRBJ1-1 TRBV10-3 TRBD1 . TGTGCCATCAGCACAGGGGGCGAGGGGAACACTGAAGCTTTCTTT CAISTGGEGNTEAFF
TRBJ2-3 TRBV30 TRBD2 . TGTGCCTGGAGTGCGGCTAGCGGAACCACAGATACGCAGTATTTT CAWSAASGTTDTQYF
TRBJ1-1 TRBV19 . . TGTGCCAGTAGTAGGGGAACCATGAGGGCCTTGAACACTGAAGCTTTCTTT CASSRGTMRALNTEAFF
TRBJ1-2 TRBV20-1 . . TGCAGTGCTAGCCAGGGCTATGGCTACACCTTC CSASQGYGYTF
TRBJ1-1 TRBV11-2 . . TGTGCCAGCAGCTTAGAGTTTGGGAAAATGAACACTGAAGCTTTCTTT CASSLEFGKMNTEAFF
TRBJ2-3 TRBV23-1 TRBD2 . TGCGCCAGCAGTCATCTCCGCCTAGCGGGGGCTTCGGGCGCAGATACGCAGTATTTT CASSHLRLAGASGADTQYF
TRBJ1-1 TRBV5-1 TRBD1 . TGCGCCAGCAGCTGGGGGACAGGGATGAACACTGAAGCTTTCTTT CASSWGTGMNTEAFF
TRBJ1-1 TRBV11-1 . few TGTGCCAGCAACCTGGACAGATGGAACACTGAAGCTTTCTTT CASNLDRWNTEAFF
TRBJ2-1 TRBV7-3 . . TGTGCCAGCAGCTTCTGGAGCGGGCATGAGCAGTTCTTC CASSFWSGHEQFF
TRBJ2-2 TRBV5-1 TRBD1 . TGCGCCAGCAGCTTGGGCAGGGGGCCAACCGGGGAGCTGTTTTTT CASSLGRGPTGELFF